The 27 T cell receptor beta chains below all came from one sample that was sequenced in a study of cytomegalovirus exposure and HLA in healthy donors. The PCR made use of 60 Vbeta and 13 Jbeta primers. Generated by immunoSEQ multiplex PCR, the TCRdb table keeps only in-frame clones and is missing some. The table includes about 140,000 clones, around 79% detected once. The specimen was PBMCs. These receptors were obtained from a female donor in good health and CMV-seronegative.

The table lists this clone with a few counts. The genes are TRBV5-6 and TRBJ1-1; D not resolved. V was shortened by 0 bases and J by 7 bases, with 7 bases between the two germline ends. The germline CDR1 and CDR2 sequences are SGHDT and YYEEEE. The CDR3 totals 12 residues. CDR3 DNA: TGTGCCAGCAGCTTGGGGCAGATTGAAGCTTTCTTT. Its protein is CASSLGQIEAFF.

The chain carries TRBV7-2 and TRBJ1-2; TRBD1 might be the D (5 bases). The germline V gene encodes CDR1 SGHTA and CDR2 FQGNSA. The CDR3 is 13 residues long. The V and J ends lost 2 bases and 12 bases respectively, with 16 bases between them. The CDR3 here is CASSLNRLGFHTF. The CDR3 DNA follows: TGTGCCAGCAGCTTAAACAGGCTAGGGTTCCACACCTTC. Combining the CDR3 with reference TRBV7-2 and TRBJ1-2 gives the whole variable domain GAGVSQSPSNKVTEKGKDVELRCDPISGHTALYWYRQSLGQGLEFLIYFQGNSAPDKSGLPSDRFSAERTGGSVSTLTIQRTQQEDSAVYLCASSLNRLGFHTFGSGTRLTVV.

V and J are TRBV7-8 and TRBJ1-1; 8 bases map to TRBD1. The CDR3 runs 16 residues. CDR1 is SGHVS, CDR2 FQNEAQ, per germline. The V segment lost 0 bases and the J segment 1 base; nucleotides outside the gene matches: 4. The CDR3 coding sequence is TGTGCCAGCAGCTTAGCGCGGGGGACAGGGAACACTGAAGCTTTCTTT. Translation: CASSLARGTGNTEAFF. The whole variable domain, filled in from reference TRBV7-8 and TRBJ1-1, reads GAGVSQSPRYKVAKRGQDVALRCDPISGHVSLFWYQQALGQGPEFLTYFQNEAQLDKSGLPSDRFFAERPEGSVSTLKIQRTQQEDSAVYLCASSLARGTGNTEAFFGQGTRLTVV.

V gene TRBV15 combines with J gene TRBJ1-2; TRBD1 matches 7 bases. The germline CDR1 and CDR2 sequences are LNHNV and YYDKDF (reference sequence). CDR3 length: 14 residues. Germline trimming cut 5 bases from V and 4 bases from J; bases unmatched to any gene: 7. The CDR3 is CATSPRTGAYGYTF. CDR3 bases: TGTGCCACCAGCCCCCGGACAGGAGCCTATGGCTACACCTTC.

The chain has TRBV7-2 and TRBJ2-7; D remains ambiguous. The CDR3 runs 13 residues. Germline V lookup: CDR1 SGHTA, CDR2 FQGNSA. V was cut by 5 bases and J by 1 base, with 9 bases left in between. The CDR3 region has the DNA TGTGCCAGCAGCGTCACAGAGTCCTACGAGCAGTACTTC. This translates into CASSVTESYEQYF.

Comments on this clone: The junction does not match germline at one end; this may be a read error. The chain has TRBV5-1 and TRBJ1-1; maybe TRBD1 (6 bases). CDR1 and CDR2 (germline): SGHRS, YFSETQ. This CDR3 is built from 11 residues. CDR3 in DNA: TGCGCCAGCACCAGGGGTGAGGGATGTAGCTTT. It is translated as CASTRGEGCSF.

V gene TRBV9 combines with J gene TRBJ2-1; D uncertain. The germline V and J ends were trimmed by 0 bases and 10 bases, with 14 bases remaining between them. In germline, CDR1 is SGDLS, CDR2 YYNGEE. The CDR3 sequence is 14 residues long. For the CDR3, the DNA is TGTGCCAGCAGCGTAGCTCGGAAGACAAGGGAGCAGTTCTTC. The encoded protein is CASSVARKTREQFF.

Only a few counts were recorded for this clone. The V call is TRBV28, the J call TRBJ1-3, with D tentatively TRBD1 (6 bases). Germline V gene lookup returns CDR1 MDHEN and CDR2 SYDVKM. Trimming cost V 3 bases and J 8 bases, with 20 bases left between them. CDR3 length equals 16 residues. This CDR3 reads CASSFPEGGGIHTIYF. The CDR3 DNA is TGTGCCAGCAGTTTTCCGGAAGGGGGGGGGATACACACCATATATTTT.

This clone was seen more than once but under ten times. The chain recombines TRBV5-4 with TRBJ1-6, with no clear D. V shed 2 bases and J shed 10 bases, with 16 bases lying between them. The CDR3 has 15 amino acids. The germline V gene encodes CDR1 SGHNT and CDR2 YYREEE (reference sequence). The CDR3 DNA reads TGTGCCAGCAGCTTAGATCCGGGCGGAGGGTCACCCCTCCACTTT. Protein sequence: CASSLDPGGGSPLHF.

This clone showed up just a few times. The chain couples TRBV6-1 to TRBJ1-1; possibly TRBD1 for D (6 bases). The CDR3 totals 13 residues. The germline gives CDR1 MNHNS, CDR2 SASEGT. V lost 7 bases and J lost 3, with 12 bases in between. CDR3 protein: CASNPQGDTEAFF. Here the CDR3 DNA reads TGTGCCAGCAACCCACAGGGCGACACTGAAGCTTTCTTT.

The chain uses TRBV5-5 and TRBJ1-5; 9 bases line up with TRBD1. Germline CDR1 is SGHKS and CDR2 is YYEKEE (reference sequence). The ends lost 4 bases at V and 9 bases at J; junction bases unmatched: 8. This CDR3 spans 14 amino acids. In DNA form, the CDR3 reads TGTGCCAGCAGCCCGAGGACAGGGGAGGGGCCCCAGCATTTT. Encoded protein: CASSPRTGEGPQHF.

CDR3 residues: CASSGGGGGTDTQYF. In DNA form, the CDR3 reads TGTGCCAGCAGTGGTGGCGGGGGGGGCACAGATACGCAGTATTTT. V gene TRBV2 combines with J gene TRBJ2-3; the match to TRBD2 covers 9 bases. Germline-derived CDR1 and CDR2 are SNHLY and FYNNEI. The CDR3 extends over 15 amino acids. The J segment lost 1 base and the V segment lost 4 bases, leaving 3 bases of the junction unmatched.

The V and J genes are TRBV30 and TRBJ1-1, with TRBD1 matching over 7 bases. Trimming cost V 2 bases and J 5 bases; bases outside gene matches: 5. Germline lookup yields CDR1 GTSNPN and CDR2 SVGIG (reference sequence). The CDR3 loop spans 13 amino acids. CDR3 residues: CAWSTQGVTEAFF. CDR3 in DNA: TGTGCCTGGAGTACTCAGGGGGTTACTGAAGCTTTCTTT.

This rearrangement joins TRBV7-2 to TRBJ2-7, with D perhaps TRBD2 (6 bases). V was shortened by 0 bases and J by 0 bases, with 9 bases between the two germline ends. There are 15 residues in the CDR3. Germline CDR1 is SGHTA and CDR2 is FQGNSA. CDR3 nucleotides: TGTGCCAGCAGCTTAGCTGGGGGGTTCTCCTACGAGCAGTACTTC. This codes for CASSLAGGFSYEQYF.

This chain joins TRBV6-1 and TRBJ1-2, with TRBD1 as a possible D gene (5 bases). V was pared by 8 bases and J by 4 bases, with 14 bases between. Germline V gene sequence: CDR1 MNHNS, CDR2 SASEGT. The CDR3 covers 13 residues. The CDR3 nucleotides are TGTGCCAGCTATTGGGGGGGTGGCTATGGCTACACCTTC. This encodes CASYWGGGYGYTF.

V usage is TRBV27 and J usage is TRBJ2-1; 7 bases map to TRBD1. The CDR3 length is 15 residues. After removal of 5 bases from V and 7 bases from J, the junction contained 11 bases not matched to a gene. CDR1 is MNHEY, CDR2 SMNVEV, per germline (reference sequence). The CDR3 is CASSRQGEVRNEQFF. CDR3 coding DNA: TGTGCCAGCAGTCGACAGGGTGAGGTTCGGAATGAGCAGTTCTTC.

The chain uses TRBV2 and TRBJ2-5, with unresolved D. Trimming left V 1 base short and J 2 bases short, with 11 bases between. CDR1 is SNHLY and CDR2 is FYNNEI in the germline V gene. This CDR3 spans 15 amino acids. The CDR3 DNA reads TGTGCCAGCAGTGAAGGTCCGGTACTACAAGAGACCCAGTACTTC. Translation gives CASSEGPVLQETQYF. The full variable domain, its missing parts supplied by reference TRBV2 and TRBJ2-5, is EPEVTQTPSHQVTQMGQEVILRCVPISNHLYFYWYRQILGQKVEFLVSFYNNEISEKSEIFDDQFSVERPDGSNFTLKIRSTKLEDSAMYFCASSEGPVLQETQYFGPGTRLLVL.

This chain joins TRBV30 and TRBJ1-1; possible D gene TRBD1, 5 bases. Germline V gene lookup returns CDR1 GTSNPN and CDR2 SVGIG (reference sequence). Trimming removed 0 bases at V and 0 bases at J, with 8 bases between. The CDR3 is made up of 14 amino acids. CDR3 coding DNA: TGTGCCTGGAGTGTACCGGGGGTGAACACTGAAGCTTTCTTT. This sequence encodes CAWSVPGVNTEAFF.

The chain has TRBV6-5 and TRBJ1-3; tentatively, D is TRBD1 (5 bases). Germline-derived CDR1 and CDR2 are MNHEY and SVGAGI. Trimming shortened V by 4 bases and J by 7 bases, and 20 bases separated the two germline ends. The CDR3 sequence is 16 residues long. The CDR3 coding sequence is TGTGCCAGCAGTTCGGCTTTCACAGGATCGAGGAACACCATATATTTT. Its protein product is CASSSAFTGSRNTIYF.

This clone was detected a few times. The CDR3 sequence: CASSPGTSGGEQYF. CDR3 bases: TGTGCCAGCAGCCCTGGGACTAGCGGGGGGGAGCAGTACTTC. This chain uses TRBV11-2 with TRBJ2-7; 15 bases match TRBD2. V was pared by 5 bases and J by 7 bases, with 3 bases of the junction left unmatched. Germline lookup yields CDR1 SGHAT and CDR2 FQNNGV. CDR3 length: 14 amino acids.

The CDR3 protein is CASSTRRGNTEAFF. CDR3 coding DNA: TGTGCCAGCAGCACGCGACGGGGAAACACTGAAGCTTTCTTT. V and J are TRBV11-3 and TRBJ1-1; no clear D gene. Germline-derived CDR1 and CDR2 are SGHNT and YENEEA. This CDR3 is 14 amino acids long. V was trimmed by 5 bases and J by 2 bases, leaving 12 bases between them.

The CDR3 loop is CASSVARDGDTQYF. The CDR3 region has the DNA TGTGCCAGCTCCGTGGCGCGGGATGGAGATACGCAGTATTTT. The V and J genes are TRBV27 and TRBJ2-3; possibly TRBD2 for D (6 bases). The ends were cut back, 8 bases at V and 5 bases at J, with 17 bases in the middle. CDR3 length: 14 residues. CDR1 MNHEY and CDR2 SMNVEV come from the germline V gene (reference sequence).

The J gene is TRBJ2-1, the V gene TRBV9; 7 nucleotides line up with TRBD1. V shed 2 bases, J shed 4 bases, and the junction held 3 bases outside the gene matches. The CDR3 sequence is 14 residues long. Germline V lookup: CDR1 SGDLS, CDR2 YYNGEE. CDR3 bases: TGTGCCAGCAGCGTTACGGGACAGTACAATGAGCAGTTCTTC. Protein product: CASSVTGQYNEQFF.

The chain carries TRBV27 and TRBJ1-5; 11 bases align to TRBD1. V shed 5 bases and J 4 bases; nucleotides not matched to a gene: 16. This CDR3 comprises 19 residues. CDR1 and CDR2 from the germline V gene are MNHEY and SMNVEV (reference sequence). This chain's CDR3 is CASSSLKEGQGGRNQPQHF. In nucleotides, the CDR3 is TGTGCCAGCAGTAGTTTAAAGGAGGGACAGGGGGGTCGAAATCAGCCCCAGCATTTT.

A word on this clone: Other DNA sequences from this sample encode an identical CDR3 as well. J is TRBJ1-1 and V is TRBV6-6; D unresolved. Germline loops: CDR1 MNHNY, CDR2 SVGAGI (reference sequence). V was cut by 5 bases and J by 3 bases, with 4 bases left in between. This CDR3 has 11 residues. The CDR3 is CASSQYTEAFF. The CDR3 nucleotides are TGTGCCAGCAGTCAGTACACTGAAGCTTTCTTT.

CDR3 nucleotide sequence: TGTGCCAGCAGCTTGGGTTCAGGCTCCTACAATGAGCAGTTCTTC. Translating it yields CASSLGSGSYNEQFF. The chain links TRBV13 to TRBJ2-1; D gene ambiguous. Germline V lookup: CDR1 PRHDT, CDR2 FYEKMQ (reference sequence). The CDR3 contains 15 residues. Trimming took off 3 bases at V and 0 bases at J, with 9 bases between the two ends.

This clone was detected only once. CDR3 protein: CASRAGGDTGELFF. The CDR3 DNA reads TGCGCCAGCAGAGCGGGAGGGGACACCGGGGAGCTGTTTTTT. The chain combines TRBV5-1 with TRBJ2-2; 10 bases agree with TRBD2. This CDR3 spans 14 amino acids. The germline gives CDR1 SGHRS, CDR2 YFSETQ. The ends lost 5 bases at V and 3 bases at J; junction bases unmatched: 1.